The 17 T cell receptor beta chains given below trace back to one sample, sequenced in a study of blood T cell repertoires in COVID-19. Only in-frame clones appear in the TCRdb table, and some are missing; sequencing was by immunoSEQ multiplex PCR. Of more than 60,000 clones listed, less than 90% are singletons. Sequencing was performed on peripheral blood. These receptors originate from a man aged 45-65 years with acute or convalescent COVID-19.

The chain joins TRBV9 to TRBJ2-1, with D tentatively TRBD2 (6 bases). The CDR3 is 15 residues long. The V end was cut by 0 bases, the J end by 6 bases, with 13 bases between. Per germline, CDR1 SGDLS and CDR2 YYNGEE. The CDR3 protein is CASSVVTSFINEQFF. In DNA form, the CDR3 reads TGTGCCAGCAGCGTAGTGACTAGTTTCATCAATGAGCAGTTCTTC.

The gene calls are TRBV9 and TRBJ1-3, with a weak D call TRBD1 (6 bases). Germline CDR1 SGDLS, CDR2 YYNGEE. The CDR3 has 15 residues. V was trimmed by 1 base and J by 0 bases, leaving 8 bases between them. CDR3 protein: CASSVRGGSGNTIYF. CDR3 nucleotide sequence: TGTGCCAGCAGCGTAAGAGGGGGCTCTGGAAACACCATATATTTT.

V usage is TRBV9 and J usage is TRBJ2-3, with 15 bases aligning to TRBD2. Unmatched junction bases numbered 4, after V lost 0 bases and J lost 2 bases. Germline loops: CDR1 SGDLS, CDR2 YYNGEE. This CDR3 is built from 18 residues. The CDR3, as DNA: TGTGCCAGCAGCGTAGGGAGGACTAGCGGGGGGGCCACAGATACGCAGTATTTT. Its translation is CASSVGRTSGGATDTQYF.

CDR3 sequence: CASSPRGLGNSPLHF. The CDR3 DNA follows: TGTGCCAGCAGCCCCCGGGGGTTGGGGAATTCACCCCTCCACTTT. The rearrangement uses TRBV7-9 and TRBJ1-6, with D perhaps matching TRBD1 (5 bases). In germline, CDR1 is SEHNR, CDR2 FQNEAQ (reference sequence). CDR3 length: 15 amino acids. V was shortened by 5 bases and J by 7 bases, with 15 bases between the two germline ends.

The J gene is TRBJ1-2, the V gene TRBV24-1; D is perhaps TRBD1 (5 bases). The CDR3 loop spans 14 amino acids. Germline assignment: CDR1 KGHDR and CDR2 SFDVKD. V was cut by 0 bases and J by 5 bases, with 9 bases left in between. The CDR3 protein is CATSDLPRTYGYTF. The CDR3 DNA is TGTGCCACCAGTGATTTGCCTCGGACATATGGCTACACCTTC.

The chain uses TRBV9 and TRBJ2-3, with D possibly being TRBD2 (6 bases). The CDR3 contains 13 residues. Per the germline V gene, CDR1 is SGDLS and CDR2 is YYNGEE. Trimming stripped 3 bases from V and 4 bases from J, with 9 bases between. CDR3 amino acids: CASSGGLADTQYF. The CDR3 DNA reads TGTGCCAGCAGCGGGGGACTCGCAGATACGCAGTATTTT.

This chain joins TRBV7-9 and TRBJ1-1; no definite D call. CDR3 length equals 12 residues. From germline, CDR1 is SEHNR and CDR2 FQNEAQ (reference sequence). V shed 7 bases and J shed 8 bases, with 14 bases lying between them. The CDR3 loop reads CASTDNPAEAFF. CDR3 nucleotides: TGTGCCAGCACCGACAACCCAGCCGAAGCTTTCTTT. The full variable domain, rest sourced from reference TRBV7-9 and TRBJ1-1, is DTGVSQNPRHKITKRGQNVTFRCDPISEHNRLYWYRQTLGQGPEFLTYFQNEAQLEKSRLLSDRFSAERPKGSFSTLEIQRTEQGDSAMYLCASTDNPAEAFFGQGTRLTVV.

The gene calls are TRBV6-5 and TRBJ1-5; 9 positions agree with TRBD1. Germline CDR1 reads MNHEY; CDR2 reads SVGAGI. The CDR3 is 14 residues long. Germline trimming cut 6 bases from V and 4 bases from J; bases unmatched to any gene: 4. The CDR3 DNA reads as TGTGCCAGCAGCCGAGGACAGGGGAATCAGCCCCAGCATTTT. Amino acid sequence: CASSRGQGNQPQHF.

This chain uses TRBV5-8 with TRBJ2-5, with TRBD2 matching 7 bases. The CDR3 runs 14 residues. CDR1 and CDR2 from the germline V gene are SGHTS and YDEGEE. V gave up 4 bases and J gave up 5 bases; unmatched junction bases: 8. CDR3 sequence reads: CASSRRGFQETQYF. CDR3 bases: TGTGCCAGCAGCCGGCGGGGGTTCCAGGAGACCCAGTACTTC.

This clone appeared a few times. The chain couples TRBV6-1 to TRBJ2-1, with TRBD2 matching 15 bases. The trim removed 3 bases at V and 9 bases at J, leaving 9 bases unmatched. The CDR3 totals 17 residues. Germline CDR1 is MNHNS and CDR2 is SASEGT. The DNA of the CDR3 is TGTGCCAGCAGTGATGGACTAGCGGGGGGGCCGCGCGGTGAGCAGTTCTTC. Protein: CASSDGLAGGPRGEQFF.

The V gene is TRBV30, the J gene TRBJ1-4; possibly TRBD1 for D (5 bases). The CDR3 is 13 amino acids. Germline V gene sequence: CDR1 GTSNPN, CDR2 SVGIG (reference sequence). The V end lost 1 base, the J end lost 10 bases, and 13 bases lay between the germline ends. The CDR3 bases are TGTGCCTGGAGTGCGGAAAACGGGGGAAAACTGTTTTTT. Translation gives CAWSAENGGKLFF.

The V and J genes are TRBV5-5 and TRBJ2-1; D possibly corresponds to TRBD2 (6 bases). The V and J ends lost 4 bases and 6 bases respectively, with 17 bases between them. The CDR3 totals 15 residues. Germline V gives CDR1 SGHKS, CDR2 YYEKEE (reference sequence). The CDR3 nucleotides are TGTGCCAGCAGCCTCACTGGGGAGGTGGTCAATGAGCAGTTCTTC. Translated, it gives CASSLTGEVVNEQFF.

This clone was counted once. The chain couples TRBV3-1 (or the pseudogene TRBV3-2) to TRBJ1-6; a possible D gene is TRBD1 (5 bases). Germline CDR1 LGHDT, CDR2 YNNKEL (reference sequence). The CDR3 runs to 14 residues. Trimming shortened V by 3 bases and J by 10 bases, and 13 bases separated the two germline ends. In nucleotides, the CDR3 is TGTGCCAGCAGCCAGGGGCCCGAGAGGTCACCCCTCCACTTT. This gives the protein CASSQGPERSPLHF.

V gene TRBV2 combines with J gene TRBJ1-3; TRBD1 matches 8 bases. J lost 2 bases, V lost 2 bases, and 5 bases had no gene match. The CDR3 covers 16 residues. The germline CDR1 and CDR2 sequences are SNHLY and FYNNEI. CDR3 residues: CASSERTGYAGNTIYF. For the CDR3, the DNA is TGTGCCAGCAGTGAAAGGACAGGGTACGCTGGAAACACCATATATTTT.

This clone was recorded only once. The CDR3 loop is CASSIFDFRDKEFNEQFF. Here the CDR3 DNA reads TGTGCCAGTAGTATCTTTGATTTTCGGGACAAAGAATTTAATGAGCAGTTCTTC. The rearrangement links TRBV19 to TRBJ2-1, with a possible D match to TRBD1 (6 bases). Germline CDR1 and CDR2: LNHDA and SQIVND (reference sequence). V shed 3 bases and J shed 7 bases, with 25 bases lying between them. The CDR3 spans 18 residues.

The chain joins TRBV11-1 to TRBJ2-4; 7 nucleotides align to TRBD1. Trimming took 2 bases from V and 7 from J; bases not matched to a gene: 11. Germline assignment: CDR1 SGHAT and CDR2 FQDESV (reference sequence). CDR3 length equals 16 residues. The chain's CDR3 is CASSLRTVRGRNIQYF. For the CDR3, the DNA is TGTGCCAGCAGCTTAAGAACCGTAAGGGGGCGTAACATTCAGTACTTC.

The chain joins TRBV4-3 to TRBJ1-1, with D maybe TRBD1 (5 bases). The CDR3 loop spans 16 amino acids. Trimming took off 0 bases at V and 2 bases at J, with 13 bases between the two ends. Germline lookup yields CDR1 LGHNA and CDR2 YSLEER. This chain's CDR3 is CASSQEVGGGNTEAFF. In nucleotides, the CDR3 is TGCGCCAGCAGCCAAGAAGTGGGGGGAGGTAACACTGAAGCTTTCTTT.